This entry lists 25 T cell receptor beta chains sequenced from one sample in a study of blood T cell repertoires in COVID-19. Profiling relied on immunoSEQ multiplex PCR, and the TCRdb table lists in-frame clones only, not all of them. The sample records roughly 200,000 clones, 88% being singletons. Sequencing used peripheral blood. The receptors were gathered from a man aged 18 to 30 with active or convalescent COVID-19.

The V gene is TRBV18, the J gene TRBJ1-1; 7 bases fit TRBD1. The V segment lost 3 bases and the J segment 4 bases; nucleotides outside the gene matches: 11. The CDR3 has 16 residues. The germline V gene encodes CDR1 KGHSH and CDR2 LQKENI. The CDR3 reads CASSPYPRGYGTEAFF. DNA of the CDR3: TGTGCCAGCTCACCTTACCCCAGGGGGTACGGCACTGAAGCTTTCTTT.

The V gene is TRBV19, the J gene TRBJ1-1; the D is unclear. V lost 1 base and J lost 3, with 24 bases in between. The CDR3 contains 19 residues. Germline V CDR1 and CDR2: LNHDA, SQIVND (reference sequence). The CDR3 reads CASSIALSGFGFRDTEAFF. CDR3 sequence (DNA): TGTGCCAGTAGTATAGCCCTATCGGGTTTTGGGTTCCGAGACACTGAAGCTTTCTTT.

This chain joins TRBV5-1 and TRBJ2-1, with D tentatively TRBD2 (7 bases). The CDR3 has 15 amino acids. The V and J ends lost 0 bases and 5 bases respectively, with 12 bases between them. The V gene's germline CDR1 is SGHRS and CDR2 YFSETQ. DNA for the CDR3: TGCGCCAGCAGCTTGGCGCGGGGGCGAAACAATGAGCAGTTCTTC. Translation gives CASSLARGRNNEQFF.

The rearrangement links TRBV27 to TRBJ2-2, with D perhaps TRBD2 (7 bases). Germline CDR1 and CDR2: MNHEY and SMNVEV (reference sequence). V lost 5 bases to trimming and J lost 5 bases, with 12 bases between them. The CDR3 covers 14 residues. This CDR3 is CASSLGGRTGELFF. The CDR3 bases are TGTGCCAGCAGTCTGGGGGGGCGGACCGGGGAGCTGTTTTTT.

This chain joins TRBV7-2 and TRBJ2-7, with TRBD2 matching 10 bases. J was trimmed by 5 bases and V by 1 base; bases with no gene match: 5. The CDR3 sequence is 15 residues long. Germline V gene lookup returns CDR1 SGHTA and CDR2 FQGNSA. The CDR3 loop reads CASSLVAGGLDEQYF. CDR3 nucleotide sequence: TGTGCCAGCAGCTTAGTAGCGGGAGGTCTTGACGAGCAGTACTTC.

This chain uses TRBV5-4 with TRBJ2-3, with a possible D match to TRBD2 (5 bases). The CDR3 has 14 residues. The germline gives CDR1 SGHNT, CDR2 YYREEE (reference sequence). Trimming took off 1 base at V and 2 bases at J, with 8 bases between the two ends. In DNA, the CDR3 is TGTGCCAGCAGCTTGACGAGGGACACAGATACGCAGTATTTT. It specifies CASSLTRDTDTQYF.

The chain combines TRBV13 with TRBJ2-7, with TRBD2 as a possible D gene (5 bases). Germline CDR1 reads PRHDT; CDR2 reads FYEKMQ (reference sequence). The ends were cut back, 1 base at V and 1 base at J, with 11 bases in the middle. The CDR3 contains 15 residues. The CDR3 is CASSLAGKRSYEQYF. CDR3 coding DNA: TGTGCCAGCAGCTTAGCGGGAAAGCGTTCCTACGAGCAGTACTTC.

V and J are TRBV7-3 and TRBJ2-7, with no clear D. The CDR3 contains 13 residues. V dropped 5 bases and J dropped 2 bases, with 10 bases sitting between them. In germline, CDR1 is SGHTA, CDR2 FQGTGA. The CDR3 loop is CASSPSGAYEQYF. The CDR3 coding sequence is TGTGCCAGCAGCCCATCGGGTGCCTACGAGCAGTACTTC.

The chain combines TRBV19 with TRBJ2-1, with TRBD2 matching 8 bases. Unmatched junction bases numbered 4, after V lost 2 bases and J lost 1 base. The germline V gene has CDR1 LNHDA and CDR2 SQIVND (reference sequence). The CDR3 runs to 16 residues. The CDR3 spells CASSITGGSSYNEQFF. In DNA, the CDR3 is TGTGCCAGTAGTATAACGGGGGGGTCTTCCTACAATGAGCAGTTCTTC.

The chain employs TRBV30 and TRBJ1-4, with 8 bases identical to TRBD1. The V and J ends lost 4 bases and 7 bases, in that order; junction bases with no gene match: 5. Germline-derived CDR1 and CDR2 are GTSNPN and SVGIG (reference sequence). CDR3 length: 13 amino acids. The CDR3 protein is CAWTDRGVEKLFF. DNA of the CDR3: TGTGCCTGGACCGACAGGGGAGTTGAAAAACTGTTTTTT.

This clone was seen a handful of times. CDR3 sequence reads: CASSSLRAGDSEQFF. DNA of the CDR3: TGTGCCAGCTCATCTTTGAGAGCGGGAGATTCTGAGCAGTTCTTC. The rearrangement links TRBV18 to TRBJ2-1; 8 nucleotides match TRBD2. The CDR3 is 15 residues long. V lost 5 bases and J lost 9; bases outside the gene matches: 12. Germline V lookup: CDR1 KGHSH, CDR2 LQKENI. Full variable domain (remainder filled in from reference TRBV18 and TRBJ2-1): NAGVMQNPRHLVRRRGQEARLRCSPMKGHSHVYWYRQLPEEGLKFMVYLQKENIIDESGMPKERFSAEFPKEGPSILRIQQVVRGDSAAYFCASSSLRAGDSEQFFGPGTRLTVL.

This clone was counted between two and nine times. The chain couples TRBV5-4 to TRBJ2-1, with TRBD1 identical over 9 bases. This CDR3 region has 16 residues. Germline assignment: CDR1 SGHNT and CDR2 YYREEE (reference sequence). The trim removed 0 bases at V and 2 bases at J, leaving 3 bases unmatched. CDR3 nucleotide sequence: TGTGCCAGCAGCTTGGGGGACAGGGACACCTACAATGAGCAGTTCTTC. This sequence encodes CASSLGDRDTYNEQFF.

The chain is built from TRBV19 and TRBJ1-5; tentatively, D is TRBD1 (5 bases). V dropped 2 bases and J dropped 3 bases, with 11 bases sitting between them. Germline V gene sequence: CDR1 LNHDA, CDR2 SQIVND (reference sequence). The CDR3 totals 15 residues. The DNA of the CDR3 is TGTGCCAGTAGTATAAGCCGACAGAACAATCAGCCCCAGCATTTT. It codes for CASSISRQNNQPQHF.

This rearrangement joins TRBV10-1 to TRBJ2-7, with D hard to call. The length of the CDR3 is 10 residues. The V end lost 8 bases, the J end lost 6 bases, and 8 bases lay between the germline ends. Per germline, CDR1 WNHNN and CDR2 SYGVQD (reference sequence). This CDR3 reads CASERGEQYF. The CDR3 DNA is TGCGCCAGCGAGAGAGGCGAGCAGTACTTC.

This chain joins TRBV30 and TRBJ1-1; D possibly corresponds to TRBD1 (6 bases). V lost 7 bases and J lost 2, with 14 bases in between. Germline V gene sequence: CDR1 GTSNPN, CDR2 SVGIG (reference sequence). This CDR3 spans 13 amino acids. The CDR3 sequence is CASERGTNTEAFF. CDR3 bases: TGTGCCTCGGAGAGGGGGACCAACACTGAAGCTTTCTTT.

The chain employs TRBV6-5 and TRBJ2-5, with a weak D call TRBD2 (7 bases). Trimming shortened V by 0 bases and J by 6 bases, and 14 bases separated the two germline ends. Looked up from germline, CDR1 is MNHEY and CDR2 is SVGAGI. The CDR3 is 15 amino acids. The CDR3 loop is CASSYSNNGGQTQYF. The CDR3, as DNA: TGTGCCAGCAGTTACTCGAATAACGGGGGGCAGACCCAGTACTTC.

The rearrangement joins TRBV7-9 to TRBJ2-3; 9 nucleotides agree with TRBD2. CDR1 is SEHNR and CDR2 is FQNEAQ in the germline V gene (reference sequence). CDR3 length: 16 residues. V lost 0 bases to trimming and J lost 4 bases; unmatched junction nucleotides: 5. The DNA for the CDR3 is TGTGCCAGCAGCTTAGCTGCGGGGGGGCTGCCAGATACGCAGTATTTT. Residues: CASSLAAGGLPDTQYF. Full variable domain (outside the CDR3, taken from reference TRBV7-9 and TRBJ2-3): DTGVSQNPRHKITKRGQNVTFRCDPISEHNRLYWYRQTLGQGPEFLTYFQNEAQLEKSRLLSDRFSAERPKGSFSTLEIQRTEQGDSAMYLCASSLAAGGLPDTQYFGPGTRLTVL.

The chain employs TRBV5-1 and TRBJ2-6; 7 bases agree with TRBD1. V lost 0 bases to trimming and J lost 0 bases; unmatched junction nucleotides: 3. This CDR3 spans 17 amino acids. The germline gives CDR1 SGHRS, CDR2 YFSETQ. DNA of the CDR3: TGCGCCAGCAGCTTGGTGCCAGGGGGCTCTGGGGCCAACGTCCTGACTTTC. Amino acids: CASSLVPGGSGANVLTF.

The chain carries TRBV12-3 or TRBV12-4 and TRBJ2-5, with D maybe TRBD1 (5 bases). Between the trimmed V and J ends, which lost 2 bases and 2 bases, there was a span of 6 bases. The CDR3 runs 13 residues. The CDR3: CASSLQGQETQYF. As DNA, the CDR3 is TGTGCCAGCAGTTTACAGGGTCAAGAGACCCAGTACTTC.

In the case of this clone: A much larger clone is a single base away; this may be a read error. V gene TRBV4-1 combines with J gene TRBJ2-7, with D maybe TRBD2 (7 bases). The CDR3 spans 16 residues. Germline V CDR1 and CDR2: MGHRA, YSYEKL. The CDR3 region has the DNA TGCGCCCGCAGCCCTCCGGGGGGCGGGAGACTTTCCGAGCAGTACTTC. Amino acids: CARSPPGGGRLSEQYF.

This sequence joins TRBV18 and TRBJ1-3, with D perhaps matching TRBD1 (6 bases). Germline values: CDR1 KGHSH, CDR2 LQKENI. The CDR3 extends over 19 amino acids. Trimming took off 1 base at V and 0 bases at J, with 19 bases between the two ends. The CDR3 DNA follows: TGTGCCAGCTCACCACTTGGGACGGGACACGAATCCTCTGGAAACACCATATATTTT. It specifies CASSPLGTGHESSGNTIYF.

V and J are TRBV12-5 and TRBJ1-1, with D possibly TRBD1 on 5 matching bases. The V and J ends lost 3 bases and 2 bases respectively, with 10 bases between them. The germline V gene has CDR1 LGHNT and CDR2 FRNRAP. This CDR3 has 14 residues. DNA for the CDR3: TGTGCTAGTGGTTTCGGCAGGGCAAACACTGAAGCTTTCTTT. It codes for CASGFGRANTEAFF.

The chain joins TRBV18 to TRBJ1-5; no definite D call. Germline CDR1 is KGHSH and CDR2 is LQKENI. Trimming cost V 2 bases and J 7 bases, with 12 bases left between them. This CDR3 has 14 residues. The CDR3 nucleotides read TGTGCCAGCTCACCAAATATCGGAGGACAGCCCCAGCATTTT. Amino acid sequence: CASSPNIGGQPQHF.

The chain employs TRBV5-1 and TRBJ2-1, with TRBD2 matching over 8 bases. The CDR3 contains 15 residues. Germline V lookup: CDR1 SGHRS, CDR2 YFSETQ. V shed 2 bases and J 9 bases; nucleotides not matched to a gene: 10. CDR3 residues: CASSLTSGRHTEQFF. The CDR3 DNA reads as TGCGCCAGCAGCTTAACTAGCGGTCGTCACACTGAGCAGTTCTTC.

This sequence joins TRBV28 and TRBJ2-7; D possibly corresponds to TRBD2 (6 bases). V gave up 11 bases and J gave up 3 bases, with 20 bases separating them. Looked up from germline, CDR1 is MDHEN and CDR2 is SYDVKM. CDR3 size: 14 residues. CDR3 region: CACQTGTGVYEQYF. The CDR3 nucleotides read TGTGCCTGCCAGACCGGGACGGGGGTCTACGAGCAGTACTTC.